The 31 T cell receptor beta chains presented below share a single source sample, sequenced in a study of cytomegalovirus exposure and HLA in healthy donors. PCR primers comprised 60 Vbeta and 13 Jbeta primers. The protocol was immunoSEQ multiplex PCR, while the TCRdb copy is restricted to in-frame clones and leaves out a portion. The data show 95,000 to 100,000 clones, with roughly four fifths seen just once and 8% to 13% held by the top ten. The sequencing input was PBMCs. The receptors stem from a man aged 50 or older in good health and CMV-seronegative.

This clone has just one count. The chain joins TRBV4-1 to TRBJ2-3, with TRBD2 identical over 10 bases. Germline V gene data show CDR1 as MGHRA and CDR2 as YSYEKL. CDR3 size: 16 residues. V trimming: 1 base; J trimming: 5 bases; junction bases outside the gene matches: 6. The CDR3 DNA reads TGCGCCAGCAGCCAAGCAGCGGGAGGGCCGGGAGATACGCAGTATTTT. This translates into CASSQAAGGPGDTQYF.

V is TRBV6-1 and J is TRBJ1-1; the D gene is possibly TRBD1 (5 bases). With 4 bases removed from V and 12 bases from J, the gap between germline ends came to 18 bases. Germline CDR1 and CDR2: MNHNS and SASEGT. The CDR3 spans 13 residues. The CDR3 reads CASSGPLGGMTFF. DNA for the CDR3: TGTGCCAGCAGTGGCCCCTTGGGGGGGATGACTTTCTTT.

For the CDR3, the DNA is TGTGCCAGCAGCTTAGATTCTAGTGAGCAGTTCTTC. It encodes CASSLDSSEQFF. The gene calls are TRBV11-2 and TRBJ2-1; D not certain. CDR3 length: 12 residues. Trimming took off 0 bases at V and 9 bases at J, with 6 bases between the two ends. Germline loops: CDR1 SGHAT, CDR2 FQNNGV.

The chain couples TRBV2 to TRBJ2-2, with TRBD1 matching 7 bases. Germline values: CDR1 SNHLY, CDR2 FYNNEI. After removal of 5 bases from V and 1 base from J, the junction contained 4 bases not matched to a gene. This CDR3 contains 15 residues. The CDR3, as DNA: TGTGCCAGCAGTCTGTACAGGGGGAACACCGGGGAGCTGTTTTTT. The encoded protein is CASSLYRGNTGELFF.

V and J are TRBV6-5 and TRBJ1-1; D is unclear. Germline assignment: CDR1 MNHEY and CDR2 SVGAGI. The CDR3 has 14 amino acids. The V end lost 9 bases, the J end lost 1 base, and 15 bases lay between the germline ends. CDR3 in amino acids: CASYRGQPNTEAFF. In DNA, the CDR3 is TGTGCCAGTTACCGTGGGCAGCCGAACACTGAAGCTTTCTTT.

V usage is TRBV19 and J usage is TRBJ1-4, with D possibly TRBD1 on 6 matching bases. Deletions cut 4 bases from V and 7 bases from J, with 13 bases between. Germline loops: CDR1 LNHDA, CDR2 SQIVND (reference sequence). CDR3 length: 14 amino acids. CDR3 protein: CASSKDRLFEKLFF. In DNA form, the CDR3 reads TGTGCCAGTAGTAAGGACAGATTATTTGAAAAACTGTTTTTT.

This chain uses TRBV4-3 with TRBJ2-5; D ambiguous. Per the germline V gene, CDR1 is LGHNA and CDR2 is YSLEER. The CDR3 is 15 residues long. V was cut by 0 bases and J by 1 base, with 9 bases left in between. The CDR3 sequence: CASSQDSSIQETQYF. In nucleotides, the CDR3 is TGCGCCAGCAGCCAAGATAGCAGCATCCAAGAGACCCAGTACTTC.

V is TRBV7-6 and J is TRBJ2-5; 12 positions match TRBD2. The CDR3 has 16 residues. Germline-derived CDR1 and CDR2 are SGHVS and FNYEAQ. V was clipped by 6 bases and J by 5 bases; unmatched bases: 10. The CDR3 nucleotides read TGTGCCAGCAGTACGGGACTAGCGGGCCTGGGGGAGACCCAGTACTTC. Translation: CASSTGLAGLGETQYF.

The rearrangement joins TRBV6-1 to TRBJ2-1; TRBD2 might be the D (5 bases). CDR1 is MNHNS and CDR2 is SASEGT in the germline V gene. Trimming removed 4 bases at V and 3 bases at J, with 10 bases between. CDR3 length equals 14 residues. CDR3 protein: CASSVAGDYNEQFF. The CDR3 region has the DNA TGTGCCAGCAGTGTTGCGGGTGACTACAATGAGCAGTTCTTC.

V is TRBV5-1 and J is TRBJ2-2; D is possibly TRBD2 (5 bases). The CDR3 contains 16 residues. The germline gives CDR1 SGHRS, CDR2 YFSETQ. Trimming pared 0 bases from V and 1 base from J, leaving 10 bases between. In DNA, the CDR3 is TGCGCCAGCAGCTTGGCGGCAGGAGGGAACACCGGGGAGCTGTTTTTT. It codes for CASSLAAGGNTGELFF.

This chain connects TRBV9 to TRBJ1-1, with TRBD1 as a possible D gene (5 bases). This CDR3 comprises 14 residues. The V end was cut by 0 bases, the J end by 5 bases, with 11 bases between. The germline V gene encodes CDR1 SGDLS and CDR2 YYNGEE. The CDR3 sequence is CASSVGGGATEAFF. CDR3 DNA: TGTGCCAGCAGCGTAGGAGGAGGGGCAACTGAAGCTTTCTTT.

The V and J genes are TRBV2 and TRBJ2-1, with TRBD1 identical over 7 bases. Per the germline V gene, CDR1 is SNHLY and CDR2 is FYNNEI. The V gene end was trimmed by 4 bases and the J gene end by 4 bases; junction bases not matched to a gene: 7. The CDR3 runs 15 residues. CDR3 coding DNA: TGTGCCAGCAGTGTATTAGGGGGCGCGTACAATGAGCAGTTCTTC. It specifies CASSVLGGAYNEQFF.

The chain joins TRBV11-2 to TRBJ2-1; 7 bases agree with TRBD2. Germline CDR1 SGHAT, CDR2 FQNNGV. V was clipped by 8 bases and J by 7 bases; unmatched bases: 11. This CDR3 is built from 14 residues. The CDR3 protein is CASAGVGSLNEQFF. The CDR3 nucleotides read TGTGCCAGCGCGGGAGTAGGGAGTCTGAATGAGCAGTTCTTC.

The chain couples TRBV7-3 to TRBJ2-1, with TRBD1 matching 10 bases. V gave up 5 bases and J gave up 9 bases; unmatched junction bases: 7. In germline, CDR1 is SGHTA, CDR2 FQGTGA. The CDR3 contains 14 residues. For the CDR3, the DNA is TGTGCCAGCAGCGAGAGACAGGGGGCCGGTGAGCAGTTCTTC. This gives the protein CASSERQGAGEQFF.

Only a few counts were recorded for this clone. The chain recombines TRBV6-8 with TRBJ2-7; weak D call: TRBD1 (6 bases). Germline assignment: CDR1 MNHGY and CDR2 SAAAGT. V lost 8 bases and J 5 bases, leaving 22 bases between the germline ends. The CDR3 length is 15 residues. The CDR3 DNA follows: TGTGCCAGCGGAAGACTCTGGACAGATACAAACGAGCAGTACTTC. Its translation: CASGRLWTDTNEQYF.

The chain carries TRBV28 and TRBJ1-5; weak D call: TRBD1 (6 bases). V shed 5 bases and J shed 2 bases, with 13 bases lying between them. This CDR3 region has 15 residues. The V gene's germline CDR1 is MDHEN and CDR2 SYDVKM. For the CDR3, the DNA is TGTGCCAGCAGTCCGCTAGGGGGTGGCAATCAGCCCCAGCATTTT. Protein sequence: CASSPLGGGNQPQHF.

The chain uses TRBV10-3 and TRBJ2-5; TRBD1 aligns across 9 bases. Trimming cost V 4 bases and J 3 bases; bases outside gene matches: 6. The CDR3 covers 15 residues. Looked up from germline, CDR1 is ENHRY and CDR2 is SYGVKD. The CDR3 DNA is TGTGCCATCAGTGTATCGACAGGGGGGGAAGAGACCCAGTACTTC. Its translation is CAISVSTGGEETQYF.

The chain combines TRBV5-1 with TRBJ1-6; possible D gene TRBD1, 5 bases. This CDR3 comprises 15 residues. Germline assignment: CDR1 SGHRS and CDR2 YFSETQ. The ends were cut back, 4 bases at V and 10 bases at J, with 18 bases in the middle. CDR3 amino acids: CASSETTGGGSPLHF. In nucleotides, the CDR3 is TGCGCCAGCAGCGAAACTACAGGTGGCGGCTCACCCCTCCACTTT. The complete variable domain, with remaining parts taken from reference TRBV5-1 and TRBJ1-6, reads KAGVTQTPRYLIKTRGQQVTLSCSPISGHRSVSWYQQTPGQGLQFLFEYFSETQRNKGNFPGRFSGRQFSNSRSEMNVSTLELGDSALYLCASSETTGGGSPLHFGNGTRLTVT.

This sequence joins TRBV6-5 and TRBJ2-1; the D gene is possibly TRBD2 (5 bases). Germline CDR1 is MNHEY and CDR2 is SVGAGI. The CDR3 spans 14 residues. V lost 2 bases and J 5 bases, leaving 10 bases between the germline ends. The CDR3 DNA sequence: TGTGCCAGCAGTTACAGGTCGGGGAACAATGAGCAGTTCTTC. This translates into CASSYRSGNNEQFF.

The genes are TRBV5-1 and TRBJ2-7; possible D gene TRBD1, 6 bases. With 2 bases removed from V and 3 bases from J, the gap between germline ends came to 15 bases. Germline V gene lookup returns CDR1 SGHRS and CDR2 YFSETQ. The CDR3 is made up of 15 amino acids. CDR3 loop: CASSFLGGGYYEQYF. DNA of the CDR3: TGCGCCAGCAGCTTTTTAGGGGGTGGTTACTACGAGCAGTACTTC.

The chain has TRBV7-9 and TRBJ2-7, with 8 positions matching TRBD2. V gave up 6 bases and J gave up 3 bases; unmatched junction bases: 10. The germline gives CDR1 SEHNR, CDR2 FQNEAQ (reference sequence). The CDR3 is 15 amino acids. The CDR3 nucleotides are TGTGCCAGCAGTAACTTAGCGGGACCTATCTACGAGCAGTACTTC. It yields the protein CASSNLAGPIYEQYF.

This clone occurred once. The CDR3 bases are TGTGCCTGGAGTGTAGGGGCAGGGGGCCACGAGCAGTACTTC. This codes for CAWSVGAGGHEQYF. This rearrangement joins TRBV30 to TRBJ2-7; 8 bases fit TRBD1. Trimming cost V 0 bases and J 5 bases; bases outside gene matches: 6. The CDR3 sequence is 14 residues long. Germline V gene sequence: CDR1 GTSNPN, CDR2 SVGIG (reference sequence).

The chain combines TRBV29-1 with TRBJ1-1, with D perhaps matching TRBD1 (5 bases). Germline assignment: CDR1 SQVTM and CDR2 ANQGSEA. CDR3 length: 13 amino acids. Trimming took 7 bases from V and 5 from J, leaving 17 bases between them. The CDR3 loop reads CSGSKGKETEAFF. In nucleotides, the CDR3 is TGCAGCGGTAGTAAGGGGAAAGAGACTGAAGCTTTCTTT. Together with reference TRBV29-1 and TRBJ1-1, the CDR3 gives the full variable domain: SAVISQKPSRDICQRGTSLTIQCQVDSQVTMMFWYRQQPGQSLTLIATANQGSEATYESGFVIDKFPISRPNLTFSTLTVSNMSPEDSSIYLCSGSKGKETEAFFGQGTRLTVV.

The V call is TRBV28, the J call TRBJ2-5; D perhaps matches TRBD1 (6 bases). The germline V and J ends were trimmed by 3 bases and 5 bases, with 13 bases remaining between them. Looked up from germline, CDR1 is MDHEN and CDR2 is SYDVKM. The CDR3 spans 14 residues. The CDR3 region is CASSFTGMRETQYF. The DNA for the CDR3 is TGTGCCAGCAGTTTCACAGGGATGAGGGAGACCCAGTACTTC. Full variable domain (missing parts from reference TRBV28 and TRBJ2-5): DVKVTQSSRYLVKRTGEKVFLECVQDMDHENMFWYRQDPGLGLRLIYFSYDVKMKEKGDIPEGYSVSREKKERFSLILESASTNQTSMYLCASSFTGMRETQYFGPGTRLLVL.

The chain carries TRBV2 and TRBJ2-3, with D possibly being TRBD1 (5 bases). The germline V and J ends were trimmed by 4 bases and 3 bases, with 14 bases remaining between them. Germline V lookup: CDR1 SNHLY, CDR2 FYNNEI. The CDR3 totals 15 residues. The CDR3 DNA reads TGTGCCAGCAGTGTGAGGACACTTGAAACAGATACGCAGTATTTT. Translation gives CASSVRTLETDTQYF.

This clone was counted only a few times. J is TRBJ2-7 and V is TRBV5-5; 7 bases map to TRBD1. In germline, CDR1 is SGHKS, CDR2 YYEKEE (reference sequence). The CDR3 has 15 residues. Losses at the gene ends were 4 bases for V and 0 bases for J; bases not matched to a gene: 7. The CDR3: CASSDTGTASYEQYF. The DNA of the CDR3 is TGTGCCAGCAGCGATACCGGGACAGCCTCCTACGAGCAGTACTTC. Looking up the rest from reference TRBV5-5 and TRBJ2-7 gives the full variable domain: DAGVTQSPTHLIKTRGQQVTLRCSPISGHKSVSWYQQVLGQGPQFIFQYYEKEERGRGNFPDRFSARQFPNYSSELNVNALLLGDSALYLCASSDTGTASYEQYFGPGTRLTVT.

The chain carries TRBV16 and TRBJ2-7, with 9 nucleotides matching TRBD1. Germline CDR1 KGHSY, CDR2 FQNENV. Trimming at V came to 1 base and at J to 3 bases, leaving 7 bases not matched to a gene. There are 16 residues in the CDR3. Here the CDR3 reads CASSQWGGTGRYEQYF. CDR3 DNA: TGTGCCAGCAGCCAATGGGGAGGGACAGGGCGCTACGAGCAGTACTTC.

This clone was detected only a few times. Sequence at one end of the junction differs from germline and may be a read error. The rearrangement uses TRBV7-7 and TRBJ2-1; perhaps TRBD2 as D (6 bases). CDR3 size: 16 residues. Germline values: CDR1 SSHAT, CDR2 FNYEAQ (reference sequence). CDR3 sequence (DNA): TGTGCTAGCAGCCCAGAACCGTTCGGTCGGGGGAATGAGCAGTTCTTC. Its translation is CASSPEPFGRGNEQFF.

This clone has a single count. The rearrangement uses TRBV30 and TRBJ1-1, with D possibly being TRBD1 (5 bases). Germline-derived CDR1 and CDR2 are GTSNPN and SVGIG (reference sequence). The CDR3 sequence is 12 residues long. Trimming removed 4 bases at V and 5 bases at J, with 11 bases between. In nucleotides, the CDR3 is TGTGCCTGGACAGGGATGGGTACTGAAGCTTTCTTT. This encodes CAWTGMGTEAFF.

This clone appeared a few times. The J gene is TRBJ2-7, the V gene TRBV15; 11 nucleotides line up with TRBD1. V dropped 4 bases and J dropped 3; count of bases not matched to a gene: 8. The CDR3 is 16 amino acids. The germline V gene encodes CDR1 LNHNV and CDR2 YYDKDF (reference sequence). Here the CDR3 DNA reads TGTGCCACCAGCACTGTCCTAGGGACAGGGGGCTACGAGCAGTACTTC. Protein product: CATSTVLGTGGYEQYF. The full variable domain, completed using reference TRBV15 and TRBJ2-7, is DAMVIQNPRYQVTQFGKPVTLSCSQTLNHNVMYWYQQKSSQAPKLLFHYYDKDFNNEADTPDNFQSRRPNTSFCFLDIRSPGLGDTAMYLCATSTVLGTGGYEQYFGPGTRLTVT.

The rearrangement links TRBV4-1 to TRBJ2-7; 11 bases line up with TRBD1. In germline, CDR1 is MGHRA, CDR2 YSYEKL. With 4 bases clipped from V and 3 bases from J, the junction kept 5 bases outside the gene matches. CDR3 length: 15 residues. Here the CDR3 DNA reads TGCGCCAGCAGCCGGGGGACAGGGGGGAACTACGAGCAGTACTTC. This translates into CASSRGTGGNYEQYF.